A selection of T cell receptor beta chains follows, all from one sample in a study of T cells in localized non-small cell lung cancer. The protocol was immunoSEQ multiplex PCR, while the TCRdb copy is restricted to in-frame clones and leaves out a portion. The data show a few thousand clones, 20% to 30% seen once. This specimen was normal lung tissue next to the tumor, taken before any cancer treatment. The origin of the receptors is a woman between 40 and 69 years old with stage I lung adenocarcinoma. Each CDR3 is given with its conserved first and last residue. The D gene is left open where the match is weak. Where a row states a size, it is once, few, many or the class of an expanded clone; other rows omit it.

>TRBV29-1|.|.|TRBJ2-1
CSVDRSAGSYNEQFF
TGCAGCGTTGATCGGTCGGCAGGGTCATACAATGAGCAGTTCTTC
>TRBV11-3|TRBD2|medium-sized|TRBJ2-7
CASSYKNLTSGRRGYEQYF
TGTGCCAGCAGCTACAAAAACCTGACTAGCGGGAGACGGGGCTACGAGCAGTACTTC
>TRBV11-3|.|few|TRBJ2-5
CASSREGRQETQYF
TGTGCCAGCAGCCGAGAAGGCAGACAAGAGACCCAGTACTTC
>TRBV19|TRBD1|.|TRBJ2-1
CASSLDRVQFF
TGTGCCAGTAGTTTAGACAGGGTACAGTTCTTC
>TRBV11-3|.|few|TRBJ1-2
CASSQPLSGGYGYTF
TGTGCCAGCAGCCAACCCCTTAGTGGAGGCTATGGCTACACCTTC
>TRBV28|TRBD1|few|TRBJ2-7
CASSSSGTASYEQYF
TGTGCCAGCAGTTCTTCCGGGACAGCATCCTACGAGCAGTACTTC
>TRBV6-8|.|few|TRBJ2-5
CASSPVGPQETQYF
TGTGCCAGCAGTCCCGTCGGCCCCCAAGAGACCCAGTACTTC
>TRBV18|.|few|TRBJ2-7
CASSRAAGTYEQYF
TGTGCCAGCTCAAGGGCGGCAGGAACCTACGAGCAGTACTTC
>TRBV6-4|.|few|TRBJ2-7
CASSLNDEQYF
TGTGCCAGCAGCCTTAACGACGAGCAGTACTTC
>TRBV6-8|.|.|TRBJ2-3
CASSYQGQSTDTQYF
TGTGCCAGCAGTTACCAAGGACAGAGCACAGATACGCAGTATTTT
>TRBV28|.|medium-sized|TRBJ1-2
CASSWNSRNYGYTF
TGTGCCAGCAGTTGGAATAGCCGTAACTATGGCTACACCTTC
>TRBV6-8|.|few|TRBJ1-1
CASSYTMNTEAFF
TGTGCCAGCAGTTATACTATGAACACTGAAGCTTTCTTT
>TRBV7-7|.|few|TRBJ2-1
CASSLSGTYNEQFF
TGTGCCAGCAGCTTATCGGGAACGTACAATGAGCAGTTCTTC
>TRBV29-1|.|few|TRBJ1-2
CSVEAQGGGYTF
TGCAGCGTTGAAGCACAGGGAGGAGGCTACACCTTC
>TRBV11-3|.|few|TRBJ2-1
CASSRGGTGNEQFF
TGTGCCAGCTCCCGGGGCGGGACGGGGAATGAGCAGTTCTTC
>TRBV28|TRBD1|.|TRBJ2-6
CASSPRTGYGANVLTF
TGTGCCAGCAGTCCCCGGACAGGGTACGGGGCCAACGTCCTGACTTTC
>TRBV6-8|TRBD2|.|TRBJ2-3
CASSRAGATDTQYF
TGTGCCAGCAGTCGAGCGGGGGCCACAGATACGCAGTATTTT
>TRBV28|.|.|TRBJ1-3
CASSLLGNTIYF
TGTGCCAGCAGTTTATTAGGCAACACCATATATTTT
>TRBV19|.|few|TRBJ2-2
CASSWTDANTGELFF
TGTGCCAGTAGTTGGACTGACGCGAACACCGGGGAGCTGTTTTTT
>TRBV30|.|.|TRBJ2-6
CAWIEVRYNKGANVLTF
TGTGCCTGGATAGAAGTGCGTTATAACAAAGGGGCCAACGTCCTGACTTTC
>TRBV29-1|.|.|TRBJ2-5
CSVVRGLQETQYF
TGCAGCGTTGTTCGGGGCCTACAAGAGACCCAGTACTTC
>TRBV9|.|few|TRBJ2-2
CASSVRGDTGELFF
TGTGCCAGCAGCGTTAGGGGTGACACCGGGGAGCTGTTTTTT
>TRBV30|TRBD1|once|TRBJ1-6
CAWGQGEGSPLHF
TGTGCCTGGGGACAGGGTGAGGGTTCACCCCTCCACTTT
>TRBV28|.|few|TRBJ2-5
CASTTGSSETQYF
TGTGCCAGCACCACCGGGAGTAGCGAGACCCAGTACTTC
>TRBV28|TRBD1|once|TRBJ1-1
CASSFRGRIKDTEAFF
TGTGCCAGCAGTTTCAGGGGGCGTATTAAGGACACTGAAGCTTTCTTT
>TRBV6-8|TRBD2|few|TRBJ2-3
CASRRLLAGEALGRNTDTQYF
TGTGCCAGCCGCAGACTCCTAGCGGGGGAAGCTTTGGGACGCAACACAGATACGCAGTATTTT
>TRBV28|.|few|TRBJ2-6
CASSEDGGANVLTF
TGTGCCAGCAGTGAGGACGGTGGGGCCAACGTCCTGACTTTC
>TRBV28|TRBD2|medium-sized|TRBJ2-3
CASSFGLAGDPGGTDTQYF
TGTGCCAGCAGTTTCGGACTAGCGGGAGACCCGGGGGGCACAGATACGCAGTATTTT
>TRBV28|.|few|TRBJ1-1
CASSSQENTEAFF
TGTGCCAGCAGTTCGCAGGAGAACACTGAAGCTTTCTTT
>TRBV6-8|.|.|TRBJ1-1
CASLIGIRGTEAFF
TGTGCCAGCCTTATTGGGATTAGGGGCACTGAAGCTTTCTTT
>TRBV6-8|TRBD2|few|TRBJ2-1
CASTRLAGGGLYNEQFF
TGTGCCAGCACTCGACTAGCGGGAGGGGGGCTTTACAATGAGCAGTTCTTC
>TRBV2|.|few|TRBJ1-2
CASSEALGIPGYTF
TGTGCCAGCAGTGAAGCGCTGGGAATACCTGGCTACACCTTC
>TRBV6-8|.|few|TRBJ1-4
CASGRQPATNEKLFF
TGTGCCAGCGGAAGGCAGCCCGCAACTAATGAAAAACTGTTTTTT
>TRBV11-1|.|.|TRBJ1-1
CASSSPGRGLNTEAFF
TGTGCCAGCAGCTCACCGGGACGGGGATTGAACACTGAAGCTTTCTTT
>TRBV11-3|TRBD2|few|TRBJ2-7
CASSSRTSGYEQYF
TGTGCCAGCAGCTCCCGGACTAGCGGCTACGAGCAGTACTTC
>TRBV30|.|few|TRBJ2-1
CAWSVKGTDVHPEQFF
TGTGCCTGGAGTGTAAAGGGGACGGACGTCCATCCTGAGCAGTTCTTC
>TRBV19|TRBD1|.|TRBJ2-4
CASSSRQGAKYF
TGTGCCAGTAGTAGCAGGCAGGGGGCGAAGTACTTC
>TRBV5-1|.|.|TRBJ1-1
CASSSPESGSTEAFF
TGCGCCAGCAGCAGCCCCGAGTCGGGGTCCACTGAAGCTTTCTTT
>TRBV11-3|TRBD2|medium-sized|TRBJ2-7
CASSLRAGALMSSYEQYF
TGTGCCAGCAGCTTAAGAGCGGGGGCCCTAATGAGCTCCTACGAGCAGTACTTC
>TRBV19|.|.|TRBJ1-1
CASSVGRGGGTEAFF
TGTGCCAGTAGTGTCGGCCGGGGAGGTGGCACTGAAGCTTTCTTT
>TRBV19|TRBD1|.|TRBJ1-2
CASSIDGQGPGYTF
TGTGCCAGTAGTATTGACGGACAGGGGCCTGGCTACACCTTC
>TRBV9|.|few|TRBJ2-1
CASSETAALLNNEQFF
TGTGCCAGCAGTGAAACGGCAGCCTTACTAAACAATGAGCAGTTCTTC
>TRBV6-8|TRBD2|.|TRBJ2-7
CASSSGTSGRRGYEQYF
TGTGCCAGCAGCTCCGGGACTAGCGGGAGGAGAGGGTACGAGCAGTACTTC
>TRBV5-1|TRBD2|.|TRBJ2-7
CASSAGTSGRAPYEQYF
TGCGCCAGCAGCGCAGGGACTAGCGGGAGGGCCCCCTACGAGCAGTACTTC
>TRBV11-3|.|large|TRBJ2-5
CASSFSAGQETQYF
TGTGCCAGCAGCTTCTCAGCAGGGCAGGAGACCCAGTACTTC
>TRBV9|.|.|TRBJ1-2
CASSERGTPVGYGYTF
TGTGCCAGCAGTGAACGGGGGACTCCGGTTGGGTATGGCTACACCTTC
>TRBV18|.|.|TRBJ2-1
CASSPLATSYNEQFF
TGTGCCAGCTCACCACTGGCGACTTCCTACAATGAGCAGTTCTTC
>TRBV9|TRBD2|.|TRBJ2-7
CASSPTLAGPEYF
TGTGCCAGCAGCCCCACTTTAGCGGGGCCGGAGTACTTC
>TRBV18|TRBD1|large|TRBJ1-1
CASSPDRGTEAFF
TGTGCCAGCTCACCAGACAGGGGCACTGAAGCTTTCTTT
>TRBV6-7|.|.|TRBJ1-1
CASSWGSEAFF
TGTGCCAGCAGCTGGGGTTCTGAAGCTTTCTTT
>TRBV28|.|.|TRBJ1-3
CASSLEGNRNTIYF
TGTGCCAGCAGTTTAGAGGGGAATCGGAACACCATATATTTT
>TRBV5-1|.|.|TRBJ2-3
CASSLAGGTDTQYF
TGCGCCAGCAGCTTGGCGGGAGGCACAGATACGCAGTATTTT
>TRBV28|.|medium-sized|TRBJ2-3
CASSLRGFATDTQYF
TGTGCCAGCAGCCTCAGGGGCTTCGCGACAGATACGCAGTATTTT
>TRBV6-8|TRBD1|few|TRBJ2-4
CASRGQGENIQYF
TGTGCCAGCAGGGGACAGGGAGAAAACATTCAGTACTTC
>TRBV1|.|.|TRBJ2-7
CTSSHRTSGSCCWSYEQYF
TGCACCAGCAGCCATCGTACTAGCGGGAGTTGTTGTTGGTCCTACGAGCAGTACTTC
>TRBV15|TRBD1|few|TRBJ1-1
CATSTPSTGTEAFF
TGTGCCACCAGCACACCTTCGACAGGGACTGAAGCTTTCTTT